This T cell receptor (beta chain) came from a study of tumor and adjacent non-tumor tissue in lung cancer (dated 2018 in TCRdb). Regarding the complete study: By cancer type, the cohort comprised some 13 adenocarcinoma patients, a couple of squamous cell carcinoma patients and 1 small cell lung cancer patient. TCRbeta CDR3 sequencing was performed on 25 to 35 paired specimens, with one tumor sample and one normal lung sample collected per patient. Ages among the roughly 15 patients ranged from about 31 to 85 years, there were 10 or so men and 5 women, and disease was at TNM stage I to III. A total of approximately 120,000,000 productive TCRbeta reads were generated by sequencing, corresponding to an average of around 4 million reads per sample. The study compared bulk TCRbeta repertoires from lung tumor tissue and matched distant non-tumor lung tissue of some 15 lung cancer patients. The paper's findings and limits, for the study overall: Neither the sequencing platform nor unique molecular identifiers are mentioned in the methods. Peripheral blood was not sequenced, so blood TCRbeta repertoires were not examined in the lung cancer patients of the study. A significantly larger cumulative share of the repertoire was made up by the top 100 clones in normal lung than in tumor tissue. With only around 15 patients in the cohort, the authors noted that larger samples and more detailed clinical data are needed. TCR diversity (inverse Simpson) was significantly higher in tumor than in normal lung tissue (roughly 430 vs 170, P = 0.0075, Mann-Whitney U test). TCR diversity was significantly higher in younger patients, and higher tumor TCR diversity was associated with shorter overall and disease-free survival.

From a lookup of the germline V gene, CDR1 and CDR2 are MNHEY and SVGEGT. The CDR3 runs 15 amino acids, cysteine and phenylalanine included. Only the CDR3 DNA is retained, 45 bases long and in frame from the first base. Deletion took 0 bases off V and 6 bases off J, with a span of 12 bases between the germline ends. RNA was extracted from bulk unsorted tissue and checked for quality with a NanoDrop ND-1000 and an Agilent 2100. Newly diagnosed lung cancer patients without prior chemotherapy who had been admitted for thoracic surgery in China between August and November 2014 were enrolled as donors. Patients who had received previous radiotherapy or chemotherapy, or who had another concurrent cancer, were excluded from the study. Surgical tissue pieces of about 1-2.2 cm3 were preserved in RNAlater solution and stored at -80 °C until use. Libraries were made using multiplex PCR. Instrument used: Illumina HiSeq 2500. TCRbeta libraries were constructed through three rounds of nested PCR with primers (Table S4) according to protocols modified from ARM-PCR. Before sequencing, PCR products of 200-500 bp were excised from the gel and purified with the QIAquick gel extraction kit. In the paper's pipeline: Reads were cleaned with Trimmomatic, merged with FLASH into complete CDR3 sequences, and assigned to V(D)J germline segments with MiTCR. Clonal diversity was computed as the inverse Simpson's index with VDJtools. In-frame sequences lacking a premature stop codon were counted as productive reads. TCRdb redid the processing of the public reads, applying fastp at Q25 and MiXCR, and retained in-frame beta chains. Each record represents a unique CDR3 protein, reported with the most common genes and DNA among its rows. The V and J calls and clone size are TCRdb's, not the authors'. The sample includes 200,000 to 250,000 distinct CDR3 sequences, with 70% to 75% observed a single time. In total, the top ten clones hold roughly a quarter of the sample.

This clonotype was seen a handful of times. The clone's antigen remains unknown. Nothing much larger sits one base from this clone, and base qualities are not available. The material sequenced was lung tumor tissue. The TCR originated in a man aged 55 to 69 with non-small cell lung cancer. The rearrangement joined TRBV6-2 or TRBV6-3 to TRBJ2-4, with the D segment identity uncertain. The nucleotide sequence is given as TGTGCCAGCAGTTACTCGGCCGGAACCGGAAACATTCAGTACTTC. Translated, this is CASSYSAGTGNIQYF.